These 6 T cell receptor beta chains share one sample of origin, sequenced in a study of CD8 T cells in ankylosing spondylitis. Their antigens are not known. Broader study findings: Several highly homologous variants made up a TCR beta motif, and this motif appeared characteristic of ankylosing spondylitis blood.

Via MiXCR, TCRdb re-called the 5' RACE reads, giving one row per CDR3 protein. This table has about 510,000 distinct CDR3 sequences, 5.3% appearing once. The specimen sequenced was blood, either unsorted or a sorted T cell fraction (not recorded which). These receptors all come from a male donor with ankylosing spondylitis.

In its sample, this clonotype was seen many times. The V gene is TRBV6-2 or TRBV6-3, the J gene TRBJ2-7; 8 positions agree with TRBD2. The CDR3 is made up of 17 amino acids. Germline V gene lookup returns CDR1 MNHEY and CDR2 SVGEGT. The V and J ends lost 3 bases and 7 bases, in that order; junction bases with no gene match: 17. This CDR3 reads CASSYWILADSLGEQYF. The CDR3 DNA is TGTGCCAGCAGTTATTGGATACTAGCGGACTCGTTGGGGGAGCAGTACTTC.

This clonotype was detected ten times or more. The rearrangement joins TRBV4-1 to TRBJ1-5; D may be TRBD1 (6 bases). Trimming took 0 bases from V and 2 from J, leaving 14 bases between them. The CDR3 is made up of 17 amino acids. From germline, CDR1 is MGHRA and CDR2 YSYEKL. The CDR3 region is CASSQDRGARGNQPQHF. The CDR3 bases are TGCGCCAGCAGCCAAGATCGGGGGGCGCGGGGCAATCAGCCCCAGCATTTT.

The sample holds many counts of this clonotype. CDR3 protein: CASSFTPGQGITGVGYTF. Here the CDR3 DNA reads TGTGCCAGCAGCTTTACCCCGGGACAGGGAATAACGGGTGTGGGCTACACCTTC. V usage is TRBV11-2 and J usage is TRBJ1-2; 9 nucleotides agree with TRBD1. V lost 3 bases and J lost 8; bases outside the gene matches: 19. CDR3 size: 18 residues. CDR1 SGHAT and CDR2 FQNNGV come from the germline V gene.

This clonotype was recorded at least ten times. The V call is TRBV6-6, the J call TRBJ2-7; D is unresolved. CDR3 length: 12 residues. The germline CDR1 and CDR2 sequences are MNHNY and SVGAGI (reference sequence). Trimming took off 2 bases at V and 2 bases at J, with 4 bases between the two ends. CDR3 protein: CASSYLAYEQYF. The CDR3 nucleotides are TGTGCCAGCAGTTACCTGGCCTACGAGCAGTACTTC.

The chain's CDR3 is CAWSKGGGQQYF. The CDR3 DNA follows: TGTGCCTGGAGTAAAGGAGGGGGACAGCAGTACTTC. The chain carries TRBV30 and TRBJ2-7; D assignment may be TRBD1 or TRBD2 (6 bases each). CDR3 length: 12 residues. Germline values: CDR1 GTSNPN, CDR2 SVGIG (reference sequence). Trimming pared 2 bases from V and 8 bases from J, leaving 13 bases between.

This sequence joins TRBV7-3 and TRBJ2-5; TRBD2 matches at 10 bases. The CDR3 runs 15 residues. J was trimmed by 4 bases and V by 4 bases; bases with no gene match: 6. CDR1 SGHTA and CDR2 FQGTGA come from the germline V gene. CDR3 loop: CASSSLAGMRETQYF. As DNA, the CDR3 is TGTGCCAGCAGCTCACTAGCGGGGATGCGAGAGACCCAGTACTTC. Full variable domain (missing parts from reference TRBV7-3 and TRBJ2-5): GAGVSQTPSNKVTEKGKYVELRCDPISGHTALYWYRQSLGQGPEFLIYFQGTGAADDSGLPNDRFFAVRPEGSVSTLKIQRTERGDSAVYLCASSSLAGMRETQYFGPGTRLLVL.